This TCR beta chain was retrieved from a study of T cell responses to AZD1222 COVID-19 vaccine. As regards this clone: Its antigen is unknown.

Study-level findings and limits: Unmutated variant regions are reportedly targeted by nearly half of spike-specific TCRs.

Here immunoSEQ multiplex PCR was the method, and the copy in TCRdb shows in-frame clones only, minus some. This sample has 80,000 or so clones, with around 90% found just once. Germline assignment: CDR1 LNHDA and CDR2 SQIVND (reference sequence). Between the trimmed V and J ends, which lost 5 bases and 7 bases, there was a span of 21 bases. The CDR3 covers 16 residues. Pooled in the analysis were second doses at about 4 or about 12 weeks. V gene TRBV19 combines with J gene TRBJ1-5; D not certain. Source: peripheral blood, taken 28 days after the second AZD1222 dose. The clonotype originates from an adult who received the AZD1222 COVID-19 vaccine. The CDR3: CASSGEKVWAKQPQHF. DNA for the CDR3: TGTGCCAGTAGTGGCGAAAAGGTGTGGGCAAAACAGCCCCAGCATTTT.